This T cell receptor beta chain was recorded in a study of blood T cell repertoires in COVID-19. The V end was cut by 2 bases, the J end by 2 bases, with 12 bases between. The CDR3 is made up of 16 amino acids. The germline CDR1 and CDR2 sequences are LGHNA and YSLEER. Per the original methods: Estimation of nucleated cell counts was performed using reference gene primer amplification. Profiling relied on immunoSEQ multiplex PCR, and the TCRdb table lists in-frame clones only, not all of them. V and J calls and clone size are copied from that table; D and trimming were computed from the DNA. The sample yields fewer than 300,000 clones, roughly nine tenths seen once.

Sequences were obtained from peripheral blood. The V call is TRBV4-3, the J call TRBJ2-2; D may be TRBD2 (6 bases). The TCR comes from a man aged 40-49 years who had recovered from COVID-19. The CDR3 reads CASSQLGGPNTGELFF. In nucleotides, the CDR3 is TGCGCCAGCAGCCAACTCGGGGGACCCAACACCGGGGAGCTGTTTTTT.